This T cell receptor (beta chain) was sequenced in a study of hypomethylating agent response in myelodysplastic syndrome. The overall study: The myelodysplastic syndrome patients comprised about ten men and a couple of women. Patients with neither complete response nor hematologic improvement were classed non-responders. General observations from the study: No significant post-treatment change in richness, rarefaction diversity or clonality, across all patients or response groups.

A word on this clone: Its antigen remains unidentified.

Generated by immunoSEQ multiplex PCR, the TCRdb table keeps only in-frame clones and is missing some. The profile shows around 1,900 clones, roughly 80% of them singletons. In germline, CDR1 is MNHEY, CDR2 SVGAGI. The CDR3 runs 14 residues. Trimming cost V 4 bases and J 5 bases, with 11 bases left between them. The genes are TRBV6-5 and TRBJ2-2; no clear D gene. The material was bone marrow, obtained before or after starting hypomethylating agent treatment for myelodysplastic syndrome (not recorded which). The TCR comes from a human donor with myelodysplastic syndrome. Written as DNA, the CDR3 is TGTGCCAGCAGTTCTAGGATGGGGACCGGGGAGCTGTTTTTT. Protein sequence: CASSSRMGTGELFF.